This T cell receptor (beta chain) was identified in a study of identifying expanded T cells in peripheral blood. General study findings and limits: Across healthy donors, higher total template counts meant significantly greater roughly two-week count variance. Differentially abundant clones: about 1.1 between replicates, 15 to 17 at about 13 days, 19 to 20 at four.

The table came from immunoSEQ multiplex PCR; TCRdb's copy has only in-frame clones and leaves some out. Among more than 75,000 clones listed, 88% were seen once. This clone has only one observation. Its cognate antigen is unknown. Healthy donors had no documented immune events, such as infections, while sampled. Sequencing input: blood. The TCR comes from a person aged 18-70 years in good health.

In DNA form, the CDR3 reads TGTGCCAGCAGCGTAGCTATCGGGACACAATACAATGAGCAGTTCTTC. Protein product: CASSVAIGTQYNEQFF. V is TRBV9 and J is TRBJ2-1, with D possibly matching TRBD1 (6 bases). Germline V gene sequence: CDR1 SGDLS, CDR2 YYNGEE. V shed 0 bases and J shed 4 bases, with 14 bases lying between them. The CDR3 loop spans 16 amino acids. Together with reference TRBV9 and TRBJ2-1, the CDR3 gives the full variable domain: DSGVTQTPKHLITATGQRVTLRCSPRSGDLSVYWYQQSLDQGLQFLIQYYNGEERAKGNILERFSAQQFPDLHSELNLSSLELGDSALYFCASSVAIGTQYNEQFFGPGTRLTVL.